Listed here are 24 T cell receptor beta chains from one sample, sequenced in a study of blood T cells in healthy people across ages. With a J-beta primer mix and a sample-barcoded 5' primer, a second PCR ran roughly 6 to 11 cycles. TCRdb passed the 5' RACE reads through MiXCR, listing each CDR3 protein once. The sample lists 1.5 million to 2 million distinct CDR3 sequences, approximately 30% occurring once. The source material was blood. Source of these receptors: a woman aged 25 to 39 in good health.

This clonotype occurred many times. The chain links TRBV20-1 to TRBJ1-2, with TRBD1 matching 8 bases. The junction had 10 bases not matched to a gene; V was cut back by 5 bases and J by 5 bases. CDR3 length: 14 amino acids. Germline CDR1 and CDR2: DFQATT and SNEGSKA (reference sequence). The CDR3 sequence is CSAEPDRVLYGYTF. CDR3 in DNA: TGCAGTGCTGAACCGGACAGGGTCCTTTATGGCTACACCTTC.

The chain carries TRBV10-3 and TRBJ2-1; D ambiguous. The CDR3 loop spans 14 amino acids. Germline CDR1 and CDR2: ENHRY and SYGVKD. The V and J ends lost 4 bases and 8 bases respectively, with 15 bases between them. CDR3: CAISANGESYEQFF. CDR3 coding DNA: TGTGCCATCAGTGCCAACGGAGAGAGCTATGAGCAGTTCTTC.

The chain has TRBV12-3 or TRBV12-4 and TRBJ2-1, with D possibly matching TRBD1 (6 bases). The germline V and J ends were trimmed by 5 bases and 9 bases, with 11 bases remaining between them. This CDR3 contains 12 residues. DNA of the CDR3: TGTGCCAGCAGTGCCAGGGGTCCTGAGCAGTTCTTC. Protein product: CASSARGPEQFF.

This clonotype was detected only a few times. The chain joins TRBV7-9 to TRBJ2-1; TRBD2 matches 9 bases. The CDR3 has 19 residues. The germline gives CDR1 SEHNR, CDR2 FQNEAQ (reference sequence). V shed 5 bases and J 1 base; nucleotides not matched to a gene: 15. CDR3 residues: CASSPGASGVRGSYNEQFF. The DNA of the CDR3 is TGTGCCAGCAGCCCGGGGGCTAGCGGGGTGAGGGGGTCCTACAATGAGCAGTTCTTC.

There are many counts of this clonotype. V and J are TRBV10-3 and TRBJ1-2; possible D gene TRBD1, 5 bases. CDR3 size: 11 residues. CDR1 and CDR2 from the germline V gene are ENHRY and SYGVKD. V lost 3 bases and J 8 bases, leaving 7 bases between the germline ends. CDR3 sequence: CAISDGAGYTF. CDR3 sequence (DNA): TGTGCCATCAGTGACGGGGCAGGCTACACCTTC.

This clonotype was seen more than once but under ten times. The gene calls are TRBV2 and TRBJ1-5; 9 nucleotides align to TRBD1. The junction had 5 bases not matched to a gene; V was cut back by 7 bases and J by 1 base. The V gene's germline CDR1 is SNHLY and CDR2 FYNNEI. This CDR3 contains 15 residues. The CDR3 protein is CASTQGQGSNQPQHF. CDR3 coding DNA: TGTGCCAGCACCCAGGGACAGGGAAGCAATCAGCCCCAGCATTTT.

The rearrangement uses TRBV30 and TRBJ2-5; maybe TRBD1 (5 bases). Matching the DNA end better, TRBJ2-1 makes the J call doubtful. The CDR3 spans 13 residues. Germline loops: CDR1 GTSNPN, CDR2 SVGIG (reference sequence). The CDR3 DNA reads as TGTGCCTGGAGACCCGACAGCCAAGAGACCCAGTTCTTC. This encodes CAWRPDSQETQFF.

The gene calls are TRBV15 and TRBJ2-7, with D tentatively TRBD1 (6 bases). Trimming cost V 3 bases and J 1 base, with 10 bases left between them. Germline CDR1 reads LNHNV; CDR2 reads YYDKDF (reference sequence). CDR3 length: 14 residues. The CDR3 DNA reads TGTGCCACCAGCAGGGTCACAGGGTCCTACGAGCAGTACGTC. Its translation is CATSRVTGSYEQYV.

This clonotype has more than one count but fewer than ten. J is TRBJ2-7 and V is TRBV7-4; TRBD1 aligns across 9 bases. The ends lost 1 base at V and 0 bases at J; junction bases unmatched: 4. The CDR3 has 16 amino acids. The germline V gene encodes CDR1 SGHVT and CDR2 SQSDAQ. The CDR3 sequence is CASSLVRDRVSYEQYF. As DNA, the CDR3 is TGTGCCAGCAGCTTAGTTAGGGACAGGGTCTCCTACGAGCAGTACTTC.

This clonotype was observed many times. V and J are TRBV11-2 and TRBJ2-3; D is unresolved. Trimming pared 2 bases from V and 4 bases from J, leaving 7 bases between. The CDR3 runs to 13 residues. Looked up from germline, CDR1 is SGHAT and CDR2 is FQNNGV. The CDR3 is CASSLSPPDTQYF. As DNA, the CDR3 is TGTGCCAGCAGCTTATCACCCCCAGATACGCAGTATTTT.

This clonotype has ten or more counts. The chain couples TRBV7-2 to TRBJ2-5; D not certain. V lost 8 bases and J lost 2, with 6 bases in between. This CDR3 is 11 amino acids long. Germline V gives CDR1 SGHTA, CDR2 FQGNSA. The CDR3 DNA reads TGTGCCAGCGGTCGTCAAGAGACCCAGTACTTC. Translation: CASGRQETQYF.

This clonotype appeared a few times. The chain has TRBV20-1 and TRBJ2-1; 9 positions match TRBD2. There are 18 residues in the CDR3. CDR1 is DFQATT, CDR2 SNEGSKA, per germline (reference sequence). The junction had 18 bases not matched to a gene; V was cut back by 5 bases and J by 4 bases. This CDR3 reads CSARLPSLAGRSYNEQFF. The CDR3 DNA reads TGCAGTGCTCGACTCCCATCCCTAGCGGGGAGGTCATACAATGAGCAGTTCTTC.

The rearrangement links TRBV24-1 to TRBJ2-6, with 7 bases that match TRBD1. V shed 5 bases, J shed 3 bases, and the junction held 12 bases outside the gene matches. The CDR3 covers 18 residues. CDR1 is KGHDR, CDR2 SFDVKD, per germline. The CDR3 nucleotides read TGTGCCACCAGTGTAAGGGGGCGACGAGTGGATGGGGCCAACGTCCTGACTTTC. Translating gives CATSVRGRRVDGANVLTF.

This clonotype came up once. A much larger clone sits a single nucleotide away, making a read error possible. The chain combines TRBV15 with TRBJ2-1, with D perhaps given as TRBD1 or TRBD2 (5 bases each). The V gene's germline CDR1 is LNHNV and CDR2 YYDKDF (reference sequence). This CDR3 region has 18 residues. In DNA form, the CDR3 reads TGTGCCACCGGCAGGGCGATGATAAAGCGGTTCTCCTACAATGAGCAGTTCTTC. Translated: CATGRAMIKRFSYNEQFF.

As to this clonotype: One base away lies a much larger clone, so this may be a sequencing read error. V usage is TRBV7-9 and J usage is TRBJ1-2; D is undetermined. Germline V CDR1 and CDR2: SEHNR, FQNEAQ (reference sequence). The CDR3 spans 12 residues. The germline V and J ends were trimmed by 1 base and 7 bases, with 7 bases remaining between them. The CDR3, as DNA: TGTGCCAGCAGCTTAGAGATGGGTGGCTACACCTTC. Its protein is CASSLEMGGYTF. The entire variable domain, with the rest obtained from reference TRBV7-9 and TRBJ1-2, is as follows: DTGVSQNPRHKITKRGQNVTFRCDPISEHNRLYWYRQTLGQGPEFLTYFQNEAQLEKSRLLSDRFSAERPKGSFSTLEIQRTEQGDSAMYLCASSLEMGGYTFGSGTRLTVV.

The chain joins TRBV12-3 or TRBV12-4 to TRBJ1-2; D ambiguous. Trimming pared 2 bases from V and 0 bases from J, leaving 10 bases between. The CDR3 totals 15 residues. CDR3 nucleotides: TGTGCCAGCAGTTTATGGAGAGATTCTAACTATGGCTACACCTTC. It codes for CASSLWRDSNYGYTF.

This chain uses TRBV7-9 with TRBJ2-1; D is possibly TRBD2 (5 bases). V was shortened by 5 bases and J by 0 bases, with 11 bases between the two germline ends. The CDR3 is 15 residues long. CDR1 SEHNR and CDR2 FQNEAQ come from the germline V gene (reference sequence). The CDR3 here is CASSRTSLSYNEQFF. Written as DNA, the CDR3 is TGTGCCAGCAGCCGGACTTCACTCTCCTACAATGAGCAGTTCTTC.

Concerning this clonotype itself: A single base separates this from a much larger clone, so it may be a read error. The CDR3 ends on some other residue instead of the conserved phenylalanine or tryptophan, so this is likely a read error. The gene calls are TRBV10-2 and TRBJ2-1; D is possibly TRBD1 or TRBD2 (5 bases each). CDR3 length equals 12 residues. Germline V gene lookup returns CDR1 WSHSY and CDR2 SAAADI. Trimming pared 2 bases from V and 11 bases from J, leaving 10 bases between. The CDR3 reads CASSEMRGQQFV. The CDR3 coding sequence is TGCGCCAGCAGTGAGATGAGGGGCCAGCAGTTCGTC.

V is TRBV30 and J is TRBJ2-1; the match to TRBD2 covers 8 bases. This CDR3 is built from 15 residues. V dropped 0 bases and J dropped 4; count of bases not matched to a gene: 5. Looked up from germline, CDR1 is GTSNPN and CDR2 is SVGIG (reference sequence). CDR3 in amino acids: CAWSVSAGGYNEQFF. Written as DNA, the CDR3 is TGTGCCTGGAGTGTATCTGCGGGAGGATACAATGAGCAGTTCTTC.

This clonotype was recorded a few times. CDR3 sequence: CSVEGRQGQKNTEAFF. The DNA for the CDR3 is TGCAGCGTTGAAGGCCGACAGGGGCAAAAGAACACTGAAGCTTTCTTT. The gene calls are TRBV29-1 and TRBJ1-1; TRBD1 matches 8 bases. Germline CDR1 is SQVTM and CDR2 is ANQGSEA. The trim removed 1 base at V and 1 base at J, leaving 8 bases unmatched. CDR3 length equals 16 residues.

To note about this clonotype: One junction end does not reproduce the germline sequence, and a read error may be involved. CDR3 DNA: TGTGCCAGCAGCTTATGGGGTAGCGCCAGGGAGAATGGGCAGTTCTTC. Encoded protein: CASSLWGSARENGQFF. The chain carries TRBV7-3 and TRBJ2-1; TRBD1 or TRBD2 may be the D gene (5 bases each). Per the germline V gene, CDR1 is SGHTA and CDR2 is FQGTGA. CDR3 size: 16 residues.

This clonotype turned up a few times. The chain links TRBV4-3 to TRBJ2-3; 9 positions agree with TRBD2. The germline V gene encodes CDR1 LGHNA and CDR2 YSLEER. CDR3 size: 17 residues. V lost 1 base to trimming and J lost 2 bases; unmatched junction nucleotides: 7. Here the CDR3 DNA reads TGCGCCAGCAGCCAAGGCCAAGCGGGAGGCCTCACAGATACGCAGTATTTT. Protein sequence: CASSQGQAGGLTDTQYF.

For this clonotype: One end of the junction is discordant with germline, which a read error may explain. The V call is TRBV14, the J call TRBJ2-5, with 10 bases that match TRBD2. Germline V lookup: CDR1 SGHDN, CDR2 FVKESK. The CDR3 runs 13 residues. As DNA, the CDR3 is TGTGCCGGCAGCCTAGCGGGAGTGGAGACCCAGTACTTC. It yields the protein CAGSLAGVETQYF.

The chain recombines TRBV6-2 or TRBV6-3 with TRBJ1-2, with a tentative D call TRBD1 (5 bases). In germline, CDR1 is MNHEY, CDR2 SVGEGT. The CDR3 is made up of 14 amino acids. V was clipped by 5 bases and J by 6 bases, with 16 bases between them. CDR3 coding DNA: TGTGCCAGCAGTCTCCGGTGGGGGTCCCATGGCTACACCTTC. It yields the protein CASSLRWGSHGYTF.